This TCR beta chain was documented in a study of blood T cell repertoires in COVID-19. Original methodology: Estimation of nucleated cell counts was performed using reference gene primer amplification. Assay: immunoSEQ multiplex PCR; the TCRdb copy retains only in-frame clones and omits some. The DNA was the basis for D and trimming; V, J and clone size are from that table. The table has approximately 290,000 clones, under 85% seen once. The CDR3 is made up of 14 amino acids. V lost 4 bases to trimming and J lost 5 bases; unmatched junction nucleotides: 4. From germline, CDR1 is SGHAT and CDR2 FQNNGV.

The TCR sequence derives from a human donor with COVID-19, enrolled during active disease. The donor label of this sample is uncertain. Sequencing was done on a sample of peripheral blood. The rearrangement uses TRBV11-2 and TRBJ1-5, with 8 nucleotides matching TRBD1. The CDR3 DNA reads as TGTGCCAGCAGCTCCGGGACAGGATATCAGCCCCAGCATTTT. As protein: CASSSGTGYQPQHF.